This TCR beta chain originates from a study of CD8 T cells in ankylosing spondylitis. The study, taken as a whole, reports: Disease-associated clones were CD8+ and fairly uncommon in peripheral blood. Reported data indicate significant enrichment of disease-linked clones within matched ankylosing spondylitis synovial fluid. Before this, some motif variants had been reported in reactive arthritis synovial fluid and blood.

Trimming cost V 2 bases and J 1 base, with 9 bases left between them. The CDR3 consists of 15 residues. Germline CDR1 is MNHNY and CDR2 is SVGAGI (reference sequence). There are a few counts of this clonotype. No antigen is known for it. Quantitative 5'-RACE was performed with molecular barcodes, and it yielded the TCR beta libraries. A single record per CDR3 protein comes from TCRdb applying MiXCR to the 5' RACE reads. The data hold about 160,000 distinct CDR3 sequences, with around 20% observed a single time. The sequenced sample consisted of blood, either unsorted or a sorted T cell fraction (not recorded which). The chain has TRBV6-6 and TRBJ1-5; D uncertain. The receptor was isolated from a male donor with ankylosing spondylitis or in good health (not recorded which). CDR3 amino acids: CASSYGQSSNQPQHF. In DNA form, the CDR3 reads TGTGCCAGCAGTTACGGGCAGAGCAGCAATCAGCCCCAGCATTTT.